This record covers a single T cell receptor (beta chain). Its recognized antigen is unknown. No much larger clone is present one base from it, and per-base qualities are unavailable. This specimen's time point label, per the study, means: cells obtained before transplantation from donor or recipient. CD3+CD4+ and CD3+CD8+ populations were FACS-sorted from unstimulated pre-transplant donor and recipient cells taken from spleen or lymph nodes. The library was generated by the immunoSEQ multiplex PCR assay. For most patients, genomic DNA was isolated with the Qiagen DNeasy Blood and Tissue Kit and sent frozen to Adaptive Biotechnologies for TCR sequencing. For most patients, high-throughput TCR-beta CDR3 sequencing of genomic DNA was performed by Adaptive Biotechnologies. On the authors' methods: TCR sequencing data for approximately 17 patients were retrieved from Adaptive's ImmunoSEQ software; three other patients were processed with MiXCR and VDJtools. To correct CD4 versus CD8 sorting errors, any sequence found in both subsets at a frequency ratio below 5:1 was removed. CDR3 nucleotide sequences shared between donor and recipient were removed because the origin of such sequences could not be assigned. At least 2-fold expansion over unstimulated cells and a minimum CFSE-low frequency of 0.002% (template counts) or 0.001% (read counts) were required for clones to be classified as alloreactive. A clone was considered mappable if detected in the sequenced pre-transplant spleen, lymph node, or MLR CFSE-low populations of the donor or recipient. The cumulative frequency of alloreactive clones was calculated as a percentage of all sequences, weighted by copy number. Sourced from immuneACCESS, this table was stored by TCRdb with only in-frame sequences that have V and J called. A share of the clones is absent; for the studies checked, an unresolved V gene accounts for under half, and the remainder has no known explanation. V and J calls and clone size are copied from that table; D and trimming were computed from the DNA. This sample holds approximately 77,000 clones; about 89% were observed only once. The ten largest clonotypes hold roughly 0.37% of the sample.

These data are taken from a study of graft-versus-host responses after intestinal transplantation (dated by TCRdb to the early 2020s). Regarding the research as a whole: Recipients received multivisceral, liver-intestinal, or isolated intestinal transplants. Anti-thymocyte globulin induction was given to all recipients, followed by maintenance tacrolimus and steroids for two to four years. Graft-versus-host and host-versus-graft alloreactive T cell clones were tracked in the graft, circulation and bone marrow after intestinal transplantation using bulk TCR-beta CDR3 sequencing. A peak of at least 4% donor T cells among recipient peripheral blood mononuclear cells was the definition used for donor T cell macrochimerism. Alloreactive clones were identified by sequencing pre-transplant mixed lymphocyte reaction products and comparing these products with unstimulated pre-transplant donor and recipient T cells. A cohort of more than 20 intestinal transplant recipients, including one retransplant, was enrolled, and 3 patients lacking pretransplant specimens were excluded. Rather than going through the commercial service, samples from three later patients were sequenced in-house on an Illumina MiSeq and processed with MiXCR.

Points the paper makes about the study in general: GvH clones were detected in recipient bone marrow, and some appeared earlier in ileal mucosa or blood, consistent with an intestinal mucosal origin. The conclusions were limited by the relatively low number and heterogeneity of the intestinal transplant patients. Peak levels of circulating GvH clones were associated with declines in HvG clones early after transplant. In patients with donor T cell macrochimerism, the allografts had high GvH to HvG T cell clonal ratios.

Trimming leaves V shorter by 6 bases and J shorter by 10 bases, with the junction holding 4 bases beyond the gene matches. The germline V gene sets CDR1 to MDHEN and CDR2 to SYDVKM. The CDR3 runs 12 amino acids, cysteine and phenylalanine included. The only DNA kept is the CDR3, 36 bases in frame from the first base. Recombination linked TRBV28 to TRBJ1-5; the central 9 bases match TRBD1. This receptor was identified in a human donor who received an intestinal transplant. Sequenced material: unstimulated CD4+ T cells sorted from spleen or lymph node cells, taken before intestinal transplant. Here is the DNA: TGTGCCAGCAGCCAGGGACAGGGACCCCAGCATTTT. Translated, it gives CASSQGQGPQHF.